This T cell receptor (beta chain) was recorded in a study of cytomegalovirus exposure and HLA in healthy donors. Study-wide results and caveats: The authors judged a highly shared variant cluster likely a sequencing artifact. Differences between HLA loci emerged in a later analysis of TCR association rates, with DRB1 most and HLA-C fewest. Researchers counted some 150 TCR beta chains as cytomegalovirus-associated.

The V gene's germline CDR1 is SGHKS and CDR2 YYEKEE (reference sequence). The J segment lost 6 bases and the V segment lost 2 bases, leaving 0 bases of the junction unmatched. This CDR3 region has 14 residues. PCR employed 60 Vbeta and 13 Jbeta primers. The repertoire was sequenced with immunoSEQ multiplex PCR; TCRdb's copy has only in-frame clones and lacks some. The repertoire has approximately 110,000 clones, about 83% of them found once; the top ten carry approximately 5.1%. A word on this clone: Its antigen is not known.

The receptor was isolated from a female donor in good health and CMV-seropositive. Sequencing used PBMCs. V gene TRBV5-5 combines with J gene TRBJ2-2, with 11 bases matching TRBD2. The CDR3 DNA follows: TGTGCCAGCAGCTTACTAGCGGGAGCCGGGGAGCTGTTTTTT. Residues: CASSLLAGAGELFF.